This T cell receptor (beta chain) appears in the sequencing data of a study of regulatory T cells in long-lasting Graves disease. For the study at large: Patients with persistent Graves' disease had over 5 years of antithyroid drugs and persistent TSH receptor antibodies. Study findings and constraints: Favored gene segments in persistent disease were TRBV28, TRBJ1-2 and TRBJ2-5.

The CDR3 covers 13 residues. V shed 3 bases and J shed 0 bases, with 8 bases lying between them. Looked up from germline, CDR1 is SQVTM and CDR2 is ANQGSEA. Time point: persistent/refractory GD, antithyroid drugs over 5 years with positive TRAb. Making the TCR library involved RNA that had been extracted from PBMCs. The sample holds a few counts of this clonotype. Its antigen is unidentified. In building TCR beta libraries, iRepertoire HTBI primers were used together with Arm-PCR of CDR3 regions. One entry per CDR3 protein, called by TCRdb with MiXCR from the multiplex PCR reads. This sample has about 400,000 distinct CDR3 sequences, with less than 25% found just once.

This receptor was taken from a female donor with Graves disease. The sequences come from peripheral blood mononuclear cells (PBMCs), collected when the disease was refractory, from a patient treated with antithyroid drugs. The rearrangement links TRBV29-1 to TRBJ1-1; no clear D gene. In DNA form, the CDR3 reads TGCAGCGTTGAGTGGCAGTTGAACACTGAAGCTTTCTTT. The encoded protein is CSVEWQLNTEAFF. Combining the CDR3 with reference TRBV29-1 and TRBJ1-1 gives the whole variable domain SAVISQKPSRDICQRGTSLTIQCQVDSQVTMMFWYRQQPGQSLTLIATANQGSEATYESGFVIDKFPISRPNLTFSTLTVSNMSPEDSSIYLCSVEWQLNTEAFFGQGTRLTVV.